This T cell receptor beta chain is drawn from a study of CD8+CD57+ T cells in acquired aplastic anemia. Study at large: On average, sorted CD4+ and CD8+ cells gave approximately 3.5 ug of DNA.

The CDR3 length is 15 residues. J gave up 3 bases and V 2 bases, and 8 bases lay outside the gene matches. Germline assignment: CDR1 SGDLS and CDR2 YYNGEE. TCR beta VDJ and CDR3 profiles were obtained from a genomic DNA template. TCRdb re-called the reads with MiXCR, one entry per CDR3 protein. The sample records 150,000 to 200,000 distinct CDR3 sequences, 47% being singletons. Sequencing was done on patients that had shown CD8+CD57+ cell expansion by flow cytometry. Severe acquired aplastic anemia was present in all patients. The origin of this receptor is a human donor with aplastic anemia. Sequenced material: sorted CD4+, CD8+, or CD8+CD57+ T cells (not recorded which) from PBMCs. This chain connects TRBV9 to TRBJ2-7, with 7 nucleotides matching TRBD2. This CDR3 reads CASSVGGSGYYEQYF. The DNA for the CDR3 is TGTGCCAGCAGCGTGGGGGGGTCGGGCTACTACGAGCAGTACTTC.